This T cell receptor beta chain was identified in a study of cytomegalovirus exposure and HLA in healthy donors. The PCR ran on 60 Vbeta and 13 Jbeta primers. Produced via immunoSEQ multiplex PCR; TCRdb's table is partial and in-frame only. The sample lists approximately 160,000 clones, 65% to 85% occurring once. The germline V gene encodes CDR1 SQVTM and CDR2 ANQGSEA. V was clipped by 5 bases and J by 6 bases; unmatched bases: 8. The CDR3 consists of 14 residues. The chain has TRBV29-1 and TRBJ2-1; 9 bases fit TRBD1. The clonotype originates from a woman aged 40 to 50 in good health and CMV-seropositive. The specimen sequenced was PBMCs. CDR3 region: CSVRTQGAGNEQFF. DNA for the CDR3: TGCAGCGTTCGGACACAGGGGGCGGGCAATGAGCAGTTCTTC.